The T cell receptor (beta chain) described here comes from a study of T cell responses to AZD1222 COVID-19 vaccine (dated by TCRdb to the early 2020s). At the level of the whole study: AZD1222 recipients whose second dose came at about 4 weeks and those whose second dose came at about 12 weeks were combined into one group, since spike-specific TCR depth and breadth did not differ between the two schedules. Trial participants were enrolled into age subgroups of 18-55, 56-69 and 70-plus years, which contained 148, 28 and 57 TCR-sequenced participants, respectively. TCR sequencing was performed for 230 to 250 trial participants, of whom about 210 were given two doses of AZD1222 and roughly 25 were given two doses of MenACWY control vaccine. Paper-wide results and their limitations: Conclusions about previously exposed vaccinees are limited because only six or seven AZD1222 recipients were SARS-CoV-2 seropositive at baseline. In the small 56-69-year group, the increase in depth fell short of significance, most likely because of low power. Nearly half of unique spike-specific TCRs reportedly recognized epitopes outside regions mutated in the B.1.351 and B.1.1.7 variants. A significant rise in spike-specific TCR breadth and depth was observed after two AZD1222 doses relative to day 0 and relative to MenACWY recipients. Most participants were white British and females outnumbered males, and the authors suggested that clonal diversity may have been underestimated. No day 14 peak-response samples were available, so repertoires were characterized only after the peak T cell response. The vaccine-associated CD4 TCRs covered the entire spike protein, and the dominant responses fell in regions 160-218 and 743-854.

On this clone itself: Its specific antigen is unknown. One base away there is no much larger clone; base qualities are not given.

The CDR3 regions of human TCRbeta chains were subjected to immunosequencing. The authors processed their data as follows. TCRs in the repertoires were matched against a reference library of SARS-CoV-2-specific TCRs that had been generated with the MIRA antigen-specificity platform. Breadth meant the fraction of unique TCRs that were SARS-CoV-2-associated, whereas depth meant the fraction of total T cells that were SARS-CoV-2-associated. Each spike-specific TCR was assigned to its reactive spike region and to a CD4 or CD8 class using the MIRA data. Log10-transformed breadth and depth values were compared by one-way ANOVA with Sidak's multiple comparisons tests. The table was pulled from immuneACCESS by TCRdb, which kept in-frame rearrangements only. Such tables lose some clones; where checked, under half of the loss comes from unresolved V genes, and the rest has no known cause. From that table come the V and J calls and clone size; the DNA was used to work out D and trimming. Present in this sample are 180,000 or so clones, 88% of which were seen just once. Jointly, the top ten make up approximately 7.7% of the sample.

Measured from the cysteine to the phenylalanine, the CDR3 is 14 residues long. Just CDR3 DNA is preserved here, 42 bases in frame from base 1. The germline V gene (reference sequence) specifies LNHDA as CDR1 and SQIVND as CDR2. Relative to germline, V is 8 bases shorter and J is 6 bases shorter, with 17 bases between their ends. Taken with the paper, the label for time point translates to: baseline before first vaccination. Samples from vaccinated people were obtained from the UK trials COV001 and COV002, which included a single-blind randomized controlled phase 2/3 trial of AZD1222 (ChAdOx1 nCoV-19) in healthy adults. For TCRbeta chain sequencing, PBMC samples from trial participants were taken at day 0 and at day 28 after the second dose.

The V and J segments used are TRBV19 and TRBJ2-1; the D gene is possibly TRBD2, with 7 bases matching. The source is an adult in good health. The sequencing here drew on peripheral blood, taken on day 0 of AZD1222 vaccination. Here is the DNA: TGTGCCAGTCAGACTGGCGGGGGCTCCAATGAGCAGTTCTTC. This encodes CASQTGGGSNEQFF.